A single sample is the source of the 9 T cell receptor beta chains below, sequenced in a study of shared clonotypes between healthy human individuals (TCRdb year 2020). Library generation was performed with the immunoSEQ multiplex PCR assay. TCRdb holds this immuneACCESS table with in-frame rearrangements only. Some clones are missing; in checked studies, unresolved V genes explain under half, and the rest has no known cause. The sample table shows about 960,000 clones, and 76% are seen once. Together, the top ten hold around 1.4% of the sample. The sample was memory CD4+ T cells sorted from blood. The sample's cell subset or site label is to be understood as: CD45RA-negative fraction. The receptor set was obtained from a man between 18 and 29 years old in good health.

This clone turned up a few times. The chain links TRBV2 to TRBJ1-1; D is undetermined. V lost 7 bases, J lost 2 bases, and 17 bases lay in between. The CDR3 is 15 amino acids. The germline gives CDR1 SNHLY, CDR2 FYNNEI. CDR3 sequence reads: CASTSRPGGNTEAFF. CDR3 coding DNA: TGTGCCAGCACCTCAAGGCCGGGCGGAAACACTGAAGCTTTCTTT.

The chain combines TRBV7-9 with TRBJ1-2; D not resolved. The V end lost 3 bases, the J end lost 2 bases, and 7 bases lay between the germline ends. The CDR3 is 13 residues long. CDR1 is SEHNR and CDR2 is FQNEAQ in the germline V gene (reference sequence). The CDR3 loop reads CASSLGINYGYTF. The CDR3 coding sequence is TGTGCCAGCAGCTTGGGCATAAACTATGGCTACACCTTC.

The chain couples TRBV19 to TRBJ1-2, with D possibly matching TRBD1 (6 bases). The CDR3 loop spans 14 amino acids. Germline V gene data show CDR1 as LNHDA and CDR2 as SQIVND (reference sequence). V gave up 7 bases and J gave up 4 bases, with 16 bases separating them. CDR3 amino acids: CASTRRGGPYGYTF. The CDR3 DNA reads TGTGCCAGTACAAGGCGCGGGGGGCCCTATGGCTACACCTTC. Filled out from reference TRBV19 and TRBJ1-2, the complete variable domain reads DGGITQSPKYLFRKEGQNVTLSCEQNLNHDAMYWYRQDPGQGLRLIYYSQIVNDFQKGDIAEGYSVSREKKESFPLTVTSAQKNPTAFYLCASTRRGGPYGYTFGSGTRLTVV.

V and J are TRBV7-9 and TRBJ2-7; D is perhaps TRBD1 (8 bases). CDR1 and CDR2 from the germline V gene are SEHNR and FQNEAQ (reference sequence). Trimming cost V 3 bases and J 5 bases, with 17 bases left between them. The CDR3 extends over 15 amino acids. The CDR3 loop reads CASSLRETGENEQYF. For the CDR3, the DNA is TGTGCCAGCAGCTTGCGGGAGACAGGGGAGAACGAGCAGTACTTC.

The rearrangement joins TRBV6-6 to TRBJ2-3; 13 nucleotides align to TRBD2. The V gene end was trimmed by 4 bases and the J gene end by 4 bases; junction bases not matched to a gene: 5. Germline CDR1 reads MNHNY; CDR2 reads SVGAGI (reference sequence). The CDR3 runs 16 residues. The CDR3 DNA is TGTGCCAGCAGTTCGGGGACTAGCGGGATTCCAGATACGCAGTATTTT. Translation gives CASSSGTSGIPDTQYF.

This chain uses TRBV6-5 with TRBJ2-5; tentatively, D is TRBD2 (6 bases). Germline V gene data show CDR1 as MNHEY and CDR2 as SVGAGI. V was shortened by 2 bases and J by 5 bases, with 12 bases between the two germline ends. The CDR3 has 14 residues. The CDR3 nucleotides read TGTGCCAGCAGTTACGGTATGCTAGCGGAGACCCAGTACTTC. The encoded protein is CASSYGMLAETQYF.

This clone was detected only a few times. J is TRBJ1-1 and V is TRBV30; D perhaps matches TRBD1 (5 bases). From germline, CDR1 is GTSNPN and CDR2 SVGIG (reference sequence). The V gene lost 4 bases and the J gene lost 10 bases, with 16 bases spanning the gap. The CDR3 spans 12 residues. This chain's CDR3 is CAWTPDEGIAFF. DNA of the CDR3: TGTGCCTGGACTCCGGATGAGGGGATAGCTTTCTTT. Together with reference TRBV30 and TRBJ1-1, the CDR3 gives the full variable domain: SQTIHQWPATLVQPVGSPLSLECTVEGTSNPNLYWYRQAAGRGLQLLFYSVGIGQISSEVPQNLSASRPQDRQFILSSKKLLLSDSGFYLCAWTPDEGIAFFGQGTRLTVV.

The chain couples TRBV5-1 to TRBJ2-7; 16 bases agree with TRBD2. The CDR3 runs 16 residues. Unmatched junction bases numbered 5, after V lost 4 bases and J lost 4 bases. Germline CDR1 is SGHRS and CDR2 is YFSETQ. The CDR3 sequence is CASSPGLAGGHYEQYF. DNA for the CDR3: TGCGCCAGCAGCCCGGGACTAGCGGGAGGGCATTACGAGCAGTACTTC. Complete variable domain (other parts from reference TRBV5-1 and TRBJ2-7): KAGVTQTPRYLIKTRGQQVTLSCSPISGHRSVSWYQQTPGQGLQFLFEYFSETQRNKGNFPGRFSGRQFSNSRSEMNVSTLELGDSALYLCASSPGLAGGHYEQYFGPGTRLTVT.

CDR3 residues: CASSRGTSDETQYF. CDR3 coding DNA: TGCGCCAGCAGCCGGGGGACTAGCGATGAGACCCAGTACTTC. V gene TRBV5-1 combines with J gene TRBJ2-5; 10 bases are shared with TRBD2. The germline V gene has CDR1 SGHRS and CDR2 YFSETQ. The V and J ends lost 4 bases and 5 bases, in that order; junction bases with no gene match: 5. The CDR3 is made up of 14 amino acids.